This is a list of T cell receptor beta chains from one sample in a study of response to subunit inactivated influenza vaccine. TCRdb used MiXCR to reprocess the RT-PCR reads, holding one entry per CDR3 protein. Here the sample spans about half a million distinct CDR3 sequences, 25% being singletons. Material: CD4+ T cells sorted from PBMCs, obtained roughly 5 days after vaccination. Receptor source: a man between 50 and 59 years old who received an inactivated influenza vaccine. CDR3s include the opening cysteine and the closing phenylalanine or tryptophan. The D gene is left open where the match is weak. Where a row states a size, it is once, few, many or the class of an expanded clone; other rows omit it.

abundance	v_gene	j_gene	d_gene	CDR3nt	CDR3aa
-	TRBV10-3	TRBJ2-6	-	TGTGCCATCACCTCGAGGCCCTCTGGGGCCAACGTCCTGACTTTC	CAITSRPSGANVLTF
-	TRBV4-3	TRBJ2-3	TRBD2	TGCGCCAGCAGCCAAGGTAGCGGGGGGCGATACACAGATACGCAGTATTTT	CASSQGSGGRYTDTQYF
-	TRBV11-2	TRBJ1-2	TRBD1	TGTGCCAGCAGCTCCAGAACTGCAGGGGGAGACTATGGCTACACCTTC	CASSSRTAGGDYGYTF
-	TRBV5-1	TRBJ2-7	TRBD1	TGCGCCAGCAGCTTGGTGGACAGGGGCTACGAGCAGTACTTC	CASSLVDRGYEQYF
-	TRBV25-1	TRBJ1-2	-	TGTGCCAGCAGTGGGGACCTCGCTAACTATGGCTACACCTTC	CASSGDLANYGYTF
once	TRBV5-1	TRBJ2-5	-	TGCGCCAGCAGGCCAGGGAATGGATTCCAAGAGACCCAGTACTTC	CASRPGNGFQETQYF
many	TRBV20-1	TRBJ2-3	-	TGCAGTGCTCCCGCCCAACTGGCGGGTACGCAGTATTTT	CSAPAQLAGTQYF
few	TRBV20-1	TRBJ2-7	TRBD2	TGCAGTGCTAGACACCTCCTAGCGGGAGTCCTCGAGCAGTACTTC	CSARHLLAGVLEQYF
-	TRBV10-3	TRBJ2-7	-	TGTGCCATCAGTGATCGGTTCTACGAGCAGTACTTC	CAISDRFYEQYF
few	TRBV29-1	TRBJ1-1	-	TGCAGCGTTGACGGGCACACTGAAGCTTTCTTT	CSVDGHTEAFF
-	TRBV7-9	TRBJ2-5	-	TGTGCCAGCAGCCAACAGGGAGGAGTCCGGGAGACCCAGTACTTC	CASSQQGGVRETQYF
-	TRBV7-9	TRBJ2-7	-	TGTGCCAGCAGCTTCTCTAATGTGGGGGAGCAGTACTTC	CASSFSNVGEQYF
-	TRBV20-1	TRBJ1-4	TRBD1	TGCAGTGCTCCCCCGGGACAGGGGCTAAAACTGTTTTTT	CSAPPGQGLKLFF
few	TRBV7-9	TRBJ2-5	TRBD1	TGTGCCAGCGGGACAGGGGTGAGAGAGACCCAGTACTTC	CASGTGVRETQYF
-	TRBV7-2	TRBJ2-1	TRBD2	TGTGCCACGGGACTAGGCTGGTCCTACAATGAGCAGTTCTTC	CATGLGWSYNEQFF
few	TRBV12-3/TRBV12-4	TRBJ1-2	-	TGTGCCAGCAGTTTAGGTGGGGGCCCTACGGGTGGCTACACCTTC	CASSLGGGPTGGYTF
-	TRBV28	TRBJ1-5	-	TGTGCCAGCAGCTTAGCCCCGCAGGTGGGCAATCAGCCCCAGCATTTT	CASSLAPQVGNQPQHF
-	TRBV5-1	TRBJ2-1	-	TGCGCCAGCAGCTTGGCCGGGACTGAAAAGTTCTTC	CASSLAGTEKFF
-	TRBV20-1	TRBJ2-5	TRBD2	TGCAGTGTTCCGTCTGGCGGGGGGGCTGAGACCCAGTACTTC	CSVPSGGGAETQYF
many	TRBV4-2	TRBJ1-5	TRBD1	TGTGCCAGCAGCCAAGGACAGGGATATAATAGCAATCAGCCCCAGCATTTT	CASSQGQGYNSNQPQHF
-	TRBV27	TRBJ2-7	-	TGTGCCAGCAGTTTATCGTTGGCAGGGCTTCCCTACGAGCAGTACTTC	CASSLSLAGLPYEQYF
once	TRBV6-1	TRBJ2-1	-	TGTGCCAGCAGCCAAAGGAGGGCGGGGGAGCAGTTCTTC	CASSQRRAGEQFF
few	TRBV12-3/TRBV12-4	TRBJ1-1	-	TGTGCCAGCAGTAGGGGTAGCGTGAACACTGAAGCTTTCTTT	CASSRGSVNTEAFF
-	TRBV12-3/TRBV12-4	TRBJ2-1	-	TGTGCCAGCAGTTTCCTTACGGCTAGTCTCTATGAGCAGTTCTTC	CASSFLTASLYEQFF
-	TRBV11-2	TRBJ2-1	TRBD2	TGTGCCAGCAGAATACTAGCGGGAGCAGACAATGAGCAGTTCTTC	CASRILAGADNEQFF